The 29 T cell receptor beta chains listed next were all sequenced from one sample in a study of blood T cell repertoires in COVID-19. Measured with immunoSEQ multiplex PCR; TCRdb has only the in-frame clones, and not every one. The table includes just under 150,000 clones, about 87% detected once. Sequences were obtained from peripheral blood. All receptors come from a man aged 50-59 years who had recovered from COVID-19.

This clone turned up a few times. The chain combines TRBV18 with TRBJ1-1; D call uncertain. The CDR3 covers 15 residues. The V end was cut by 2 bases, the J end by 4 bases, with 14 bases between. Per the germline V gene, CDR1 is KGHSH and CDR2 is LQKENI. CDR3 residues: CASSPIQKMPTEAFF. DNA of the CDR3: TGTGCCAGCTCACCAATACAGAAGATGCCCACTGAAGCTTTCTTT.

This chain joins TRBV12-3 or TRBV12-4 and TRBJ1-2; TRBD1 is a possible D gene (6 bases). Trimming took 7 bases from V and 4 from J, leaving 13 bases between them. CDR3 size: 13 residues. The CDR3 DNA is TGTGCCAGCAAACAGACAGGTGGCTATGGCTACACCTTC. As protein: CASKQTGGYGYTF.

The chain is built from TRBV7-2 and TRBJ2-3, with 12 bases identical to TRBD2. The CDR3 has 16 amino acids. Trimming cost V 4 bases and J 3 bases; bases outside gene matches: 5. Looked up from germline, CDR1 is SGHTA and CDR2 is FQGNSA. The CDR3 reads CASSSTLAGGTDTQYF. CDR3 bases: TGTGCCAGCAGCTCGACACTAGCGGGAGGAACAGATACGCAGTATTTT.

This clone showed up just a few times. The chain uses TRBV21-1 and TRBJ2-2; TRBD1, the table's D call, lacks a check against the DNA. TRBV21-1 is a recognized pseudogene. CDR3 length: 18 amino acids. In nucleotides, the CDR3 is TGTGCCAGCAGCAAAGTTCCGGGACAGGGGGCGAACACCGGGGAGCTGTTTTTT. Protein sequence: CASSKVPGQGANTGELFF.

This clone was counted a few times. The V and J genes are TRBV10-3 and TRBJ2-2; TRBD2 might be the D (6 bases). V was pared by 9 bases and J by 7 bases, with 15 bases between. The CDR3 sequence is 13 residues long. Germline assignment: CDR1 ENHRY and CDR2 SYGVKD. The CDR3 is CAILGEVDGELFF. The CDR3 DNA reads as TGTGCCATTCTCGGGGAGGTGGACGGGGAGCTGTTTTTT.

In its sample, this clone was seen a few times. V is TRBV27 and J is TRBJ2-5, with 11 bases aligning to TRBD2. CDR3 size: 19 residues. V shed 3 bases, J shed 2 bases, and the junction held 14 bases outside the gene matches. CDR1 is MNHEY and CDR2 is SMNVEV in the germline V gene (reference sequence). CDR3 sequence reads: CASSFWLAGGTNPQETQYF. CDR3 nucleotide sequence: TGTGCCAGCAGTTTTTGGCTAGCGGGGGGAACTAACCCTCAAGAGACCCAGTACTTC.

The V gene is TRBV5-6, the J gene TRBJ2-1, with TRBD2 matching 11 bases. Germline lookup yields CDR1 SGHDT and CDR2 YYEEEE. Germline trimming cut 4 bases from V and 4 bases from J; bases unmatched to any gene: 13. The CDR3 covers 18 residues. For the CDR3, the DNA is TGTGCCAGCAGCCCAACCCCTAGCGGGGGGCCATGGTACAATGAGCAGTTCTTC. Translated, it gives CASSPTPSGGPWYNEQFF.

The V gene is TRBV6-6, the J gene TRBJ2-7; 11 positions agree with TRBD1. The ends lost 6 bases at V and 3 bases at J; junction bases unmatched: 7. The CDR3 length is 15 residues. Germline V gene lookup returns CDR1 MNHNY and CDR2 SVGAGI (reference sequence). This CDR3 reads CASSRGTGGNYEQYF. The CDR3 DNA follows: TGTGCCAGCAGCCGCGGGACAGGGGGGAACTACGAGCAGTACTTC.

V usage is TRBV19 and J usage is TRBJ1-2; D is uncertain. V was clipped by 8 bases and J by 8 bases, with 15 bases between them. Germline assignment: CDR1 LNHDA and CDR2 SQIVND (reference sequence). This CDR3 is built from 12 residues. In DNA, the CDR3 is TGTGCCAGTTCCCGGACGGGAGGCGGCTACACCTTC. It is translated as CASSRTGGGYTF.

This clone was counted a single time. This chain connects TRBV11-3 to TRBJ1-6, with D possibly matching TRBD1 (6 bases). CDR1 and CDR2 (germline): SGHNT, YENEEA. The CDR3 sequence is 14 residues long. V was shortened by 5 bases and J by 8 bases, with 13 bases between the two germline ends. Here the CDR3 DNA reads TGTGCCAGCAGCGCACAGGGTAGAGATTCACCCCTCCACTTT. This sequence encodes CASSAQGRDSPLHF.

V gene TRBV6-2 or TRBV6-3 combines with J gene TRBJ2-3; 11 positions agree with TRBD2. Germline loops: CDR1 MNHEY, CDR2 SVGEGT. The CDR3 is 16 residues long. The ends lost 4 bases at V and 5 bases at J; junction bases unmatched: 8. CDR3 sequence (DNA): TGTGCCAGCAGTTCTATAGCGGGGGGGCTAAGAGATACGCAGTATTTT. This translates into CASSSIAGGLRDTQYF.

The gene calls are TRBV15 and TRBJ1-6; D uncertain. Looked up from germline, CDR1 is LNHNV and CDR2 is YYDKDF (reference sequence). The length of the CDR3 is 18 residues. The V end lost 6 bases, the J end lost 0 bases, and 18 bases lay between the germline ends. CDR3 coding DNA: TGTGCCACCAGGAATCAGTTTCGGGTTGGCTCCTATAATTCACCCCTCCACTTT. This sequence encodes CATRNQFRVGSYNSPLHF.

The V gene is TRBV7-8, the J gene TRBJ2-4; D possibly corresponds to TRBD1 (6 bases). V lost 2 bases to trimming and J lost 0 bases, with 8 bases between them. Per the germline V gene, CDR1 is SGHVS and CDR2 is FQNEAQ. The CDR3 spans 15 residues. CDR3 amino acids: CASSLTGLAKNIQYF. In DNA form, the CDR3 reads TGTGCCAGCAGCTTAACAGGGTTAGCCAAAAACATTCAGTACTTC.

The chain combines TRBV6-5 with TRBJ2-3, with 10 bases aligning to TRBD2. Germline V lookup: CDR1 MNHEY, CDR2 SVGAGI. Trimming removed 6 bases from V and 2 bases from J; junction bases left unmatched: 2. The CDR3 is 14 amino acids. CDR3 residues: CASRGLADTDTQYF. The CDR3 DNA follows: TGTGCCAGCAGAGGACTAGCGGACACAGATACGCAGTATTTT.

The J gene is TRBJ2-3, the V gene TRBV11-3; 8 bases fit TRBD1. CDR1 is SGHNT and CDR2 is YENEEA in the germline V gene. CDR3 length: 15 amino acids. The junction had 5 bases not matched to a gene; V was cut back by 5 bases and J by 1 base. CDR3 sequence (DNA): TGTGCCAGCAGCACAGGGGGAAGGCGCACAGATACGCAGTATTTT. Amino acids: CASSTGGRRTDTQYF. Filled out from reference TRBV11-3 and TRBJ2-3, the complete variable domain reads EAGVVQSPRYKIIEKKQPVAFWCNPISGHNTLYWYLQNLGQGPELLIRYENEEAVDDSQLPKDRFSAERLKGVDSTLKIQPAELGDSAVYLCASSTGGRRTDTQYFGPGTRLTVL.

The CDR3 coding sequence is TGTGCCAGCAGCTTAGATCGCAGTACGGGAGAGCAGTACTTC. Its protein is CASSLDRSTGEQYF. The chain recombines TRBV11-2 with TRBJ2-7; a weak D match, TRBD2 (5 bases). Per the germline V gene, CDR1 is SGHAT and CDR2 is FQNNGV. The V end lost 0 bases, the J end lost 7 bases, and 13 bases lay between the germline ends. CDR3 size: 14 residues. Combining the CDR3 with reference TRBV11-2 and TRBJ2-7 gives the whole variable domain EAGVAQSPRYKIIEKRQSVAFWCNPISGHATLYWYQQILGQGPKLLIQFQNNGVVDDSQLPKDRFSAERLKGVDSTLKIQPAKLEDSAVYLCASSLDRSTGEQYFGPGTRLTVT.

V usage is TRBV5-1 and J usage is TRBJ2-7; a weak D match, TRBD2 (5 bases). The CDR3 runs to 13 residues. Germline V gene lookup returns CDR1 SGHRS and CDR2 YFSETQ. The germline V and J ends were trimmed by 2 bases and 5 bases, with 11 bases remaining between them. CDR3 DNA: TGCGCCAGCAGCTTCATGAGGGCGGACGAGCAGTACTTC. Its translation is CASSFMRADEQYF.

This chain joins TRBV5-4 and TRBJ2-3; TRBD2 aligns across 7 bases. This CDR3 is 17 amino acids long. CDR1 and CDR2 from the germline V gene are SGHNT and YYREEE (reference sequence). The trim removed 0 bases at V and 1 base at J, leaving 8 bases unmatched. In DNA, the CDR3 is TGTGCCAGCAGCTTGGGAGCAGCGGGACCGGGCACAGATACGCAGTATTTT. As protein: CASSLGAAGPGTDTQYF. The whole variable domain, remainder taken from reference TRBV5-4 and TRBJ2-3, is ETGVTQSPTHLIKTRGQQVTLRCSSQSGHNTVSWYQQALGQGPQFIFQYYREEENGRGNFPPRFSGLQFPNYSSELNVNALELDDSALYLCASSLGAAGPGTDTQYFGPGTRLTVL.

The V call is TRBV6-5, the J call TRBJ2-1; TRBD1 agrees at 10 bases. After removal of 3 bases from V and 5 bases from J, the junction contained 7 bases not matched to a gene. The CDR3 totals 16 residues. Germline CDR1 reads MNHEY; CDR2 reads SVGAGI. CDR3 sequence (DNA): TGTGCCAGCAGTTATTCGACAGGGGGCGCCCACAATGAGCAGTTCTTC. This translates into CASSYSTGGAHNEQFF.

This clone was observed a single time. CDR3 sequence (DNA): TGTGCCTGGGGAGGAGAATTAAACACTGAAGCTTTCTTT. This translates into CAWGGELNTEAFF. The chain couples TRBV30 to TRBJ1-1; no firm D call. The CDR3 runs to 13 residues. CDR1 is GTSNPN and CDR2 is SVGIG in the germline V gene (reference sequence). V dropped 5 bases and J dropped 2 bases, with 12 bases sitting between them.

The rearrangement links TRBV5-1 to TRBJ2-2; D might be TRBD1 (5 bases). Germline V lookup: CDR1 SGHRS, CDR2 YFSETQ. Trimming removed 5 bases from V and 2 bases from J, with 13 bases in between. This CDR3 has 15 amino acids. The CDR3 protein is CASSRRQTNTGELFF. The CDR3 DNA is TGCGCCAGCAGTAGGAGACAGACAAACACCGGGGAGCTGTTTTTT. The full variable domain, with the rest looked up from reference TRBV5-1 and TRBJ2-2, is KAGVTQTPRYLIKTRGQQVTLSCSPISGHRSVSWYQQTPGQGLQFLFEYFSETQRNKGNFPGRFSGRQFSNSRSEMNVSTLELGDSALYLCASSRRQTNTGELFFGEGSRLTVL.

The chain combines TRBV5-1 with TRBJ1-1; the D is unclear. The CDR3 runs to 13 residues. V dropped 5 bases and J dropped 3 bases, with 11 bases sitting between them. Per germline, CDR1 SGHRS and CDR2 YFSETQ. CDR3 DNA: TGCGCCAGCAGATTCGACACCGACACTGAAGCTTTCTTT. This codes for CASRFDTDTEAFF.

DNA for the CDR3: TGTGCCAGCTCACCACCGAACAGGGTCGCAGCAGAGACCCAGTACTTC. This encodes CASSPPNRVAAETQYF. The chain combines TRBV18 with TRBJ2-5; tentatively, D is TRBD1 (6 bases). The CDR3 has 16 amino acids. Trimming cost V 0 bases and J 4 bases, with 15 bases left between them. Looked up from germline, CDR1 is KGHSH and CDR2 is LQKENI.

The J gene is TRBJ2-2, the V gene TRBV19; 9 bases match TRBD1. V was pared by 7 bases and J by 4 bases, with 10 bases of the junction left unmatched. Germline CDR1 and CDR2: LNHDA and SQIVND (reference sequence). The CDR3 is 16 residues long. CDR3 sequence reads: CASKTGTGWTTGELFF. The CDR3 DNA sequence: TGTGCCAGTAAGACCGGGACAGGGTGGACCACCGGGGAGCTGTTTTTT.

This clone was observed a few times. This CDR3 is CASSIGRALGNEQYF. In nucleotides, the CDR3 is TGTGCCAGTAGTATAGGCAGGGCCCTTGGAAACGAGCAGTACTTC. V and J are TRBV19 and TRBJ2-7; D may be TRBD1 (5 bases). Trimming took 1 base from V and 5 from J, leaving 15 bases between them. The CDR3 covers 15 residues. Germline CDR1 is LNHDA and CDR2 is SQIVND (reference sequence).

Remarks on this clone: One end of the junction fails to match germline, which may point to a read error. The chain combines TRBV3-1 (or the pseudogene TRBV3-2) with TRBJ2-7, with 10 bases fitting TRBD2. This CDR3 spans 13 amino acids. The germline V gene has CDR1 LGHDT and CDR2 YNNKEL (reference sequence). The CDR3 DNA reads TGTGCCAGCAGCCTAACTAGCGGGGCGACCCCGTGGTTC. It encodes CASSLTSGATPWF.

This chain joins TRBV5-1 and TRBJ1-6, with 9 bases matching TRBD1. The V gene end was trimmed by 5 bases and the J gene end by 0 bases; junction bases not matched to a gene: 6. This CDR3 comprises 17 residues. Germline CDR1 is SGHRS and CDR2 is YFSETQ. The CDR3 DNA is TGCGCCAGCAGACCTGGGACAGGGAGCTCCTATAATTCACCCCTCCACTTT. Its protein product is CASRPGTGSSYNSPLHF. The variable domain in full, with the rest retrieved from reference TRBV5-1 and TRBJ1-6, is KAGVTQTPRYLIKTRGQQVTLSCSPISGHRSVSWYQQTPGQGLQFLFEYFSETQRNKGNFPGRFSGRQFSNSRSEMNVSTLELGDSALYLCASRPGTGSSYNSPLHFGNGTRLTVT.

The V call is TRBV6-5, the J call TRBJ1-5; D unresolved. CDR1 is MNHEY and CDR2 is SVGAGI in the germline V gene. Trimming pared 8 bases from V and 5 bases from J, leaving 19 bases between. The CDR3 consists of 15 residues. CDR3 region: CASVARVGEYQPQHF. CDR3 coding DNA: TGTGCCAGCGTGGCGAGGGTTGGGGAGTATCAGCCCCAGCATTTT.

This clone was counted only a few times. V usage is TRBV25-1 and J usage is TRBJ1-1; a possible D gene is TRBD1 (5 bases). The V end lost 1 base, the J end lost 4 bases, and 10 bases lay between the germline ends. This CDR3 spans 14 amino acids. The germline V gene has CDR1 MGHDK and CDR2 SYGVNS. The DNA for the CDR3 is TGTGCCAGCAGTGAATCCGGGGGAAGCACTGAAGCTTTCTTT. It specifies CASSESGGSTEAFF.